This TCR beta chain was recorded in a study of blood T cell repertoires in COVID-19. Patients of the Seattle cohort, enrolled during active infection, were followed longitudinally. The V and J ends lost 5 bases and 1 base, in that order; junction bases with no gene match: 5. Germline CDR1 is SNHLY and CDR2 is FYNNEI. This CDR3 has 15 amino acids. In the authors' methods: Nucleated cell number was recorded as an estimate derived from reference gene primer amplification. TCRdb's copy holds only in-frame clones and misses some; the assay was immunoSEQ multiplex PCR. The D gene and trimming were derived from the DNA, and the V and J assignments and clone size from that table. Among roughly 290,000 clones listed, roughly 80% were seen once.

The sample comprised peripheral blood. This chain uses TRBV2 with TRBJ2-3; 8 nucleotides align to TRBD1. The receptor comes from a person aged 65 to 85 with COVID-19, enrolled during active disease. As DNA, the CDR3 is TGTGCCAGCAGTCAACGGGACAGGCGCACAGATACGCAGTATTTT. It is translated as CASSQRDRRTDTQYF.